Below, 29 T cell receptor beta chains from the same sample are listed, as sequenced in a study of T cells in tuberculosis. After thawing and overnight rest, PBMC were stained with GMM-loaded CD1B tetramer, viability dye and anti-CD3 for sorting. CD1B tetramers were loaded with Rhodococcus equi-derived C32 glucose monomycolate. Libraries were prepared by immunoSEQ multiplex PCR; TCRdb keeps only in-frame clonotypes and omits some of them. The sample lists roughly 60,000 clones; about 76% were seen once. The sample comprised CD1b-GMM tetramer-negative cells sorted from PBMCs. These receptors all stem from an adult woman with latent tuberculosis.

V usage is TRBV11-3 and J usage is TRBJ2-3; TRBD2 matches at 7 bases. The CDR3 length is 13 residues. Trimming at V came to 3 bases and at J to 8 bases, leaving 5 bases not matched to a gene. Germline CDR1 and CDR2: SGHNT and YENEEA. The CDR3 sequence is CASSLRRGGTQYF. Here the CDR3 DNA reads TGTGCCAGCAGCTTGAGGCGCGGGGGTACGCAGTATTTT.

This clone was detected once. This chain joins TRBV4-3 and TRBJ2-1, with 8 bases that match TRBD2. Germline-derived CDR1 and CDR2 are LGHNA and YSLEER. V shed 0 bases and J 8 bases; nucleotides not matched to a gene: 15. The CDR3 length is 18 residues. The CDR3 bases are TGCGCCAGCAGCCAAGATCTTTTGTCCCGGGGGGGCGTCGATGAGCAGTTCTTC. This codes for CASSQDLLSRGGVDEQFF.

The chain carries TRBV18 and TRBJ2-7, with 11 bases fitting TRBD2. The trim removed 6 bases at V and 2 bases at J, leaving 12 bases unmatched. Germline CDR1 KGHSH, CDR2 LQKENI. The CDR3 runs 17 residues. The CDR3 DNA follows: TGTGCCAGCTCCCCGATCTCATTAGCGGGAGGGCCCTACGAGCAGTACTTC. This codes for CASSPISLAGGPYEQYF.

This clone was counted a single time. The rearrangement joins TRBV7-2 to TRBJ1-2, with TRBD1 identical over 7 bases. Germline loops: CDR1 SGHTA, CDR2 FQGNSA. The CDR3 is 15 amino acids. Trimming at V came to 1 base and at J to 2 bases, leaving 4 bases not matched to a gene. The chain's CDR3 is CASSLESTGNYGYTF. Written as DNA, the CDR3 is TGTGCCAGCAGCTTAGAATCGACAGGGAACTATGGCTACACCTTC.

This clone was seen only once. The rearrangement links TRBV29-1 to TRBJ2-2, with 8 nucleotides matching TRBD2. Losses at the gene ends were 4 bases for V and 6 bases for J; bases not matched to a gene: 10. From germline, CDR1 is SQVTM and CDR2 ANQGSEA. This CDR3 has 15 amino acids. Here the CDR3 reads CSVAAGGVKSGELFF. In DNA, the CDR3 is TGCAGCGTTGCCGCCGGGGGGGTAAAATCCGGGGAGCTGTTTTTT.

The chain couples TRBV5-1 to TRBJ2-6, with D perhaps matching TRBD2 (5 bases). The CDR3 is 18 amino acids. Trimming removed 4 bases at V and 0 bases at J, with 17 bases between. Germline-derived CDR1 and CDR2 are SGHRS and YFSETQ. The CDR3 coding sequence is TGCGCCAGCAGCCCAAACGGGGAGTTAAACTCTGGGGCCAACGTCCTGACTTTC. Translation: CASSPNGELNSGANVLTF.

The genes are TRBV25-1 and TRBJ2-2; 9 nucleotides match TRBD1. The CDR3 length is 16 residues. CDR1 is MGHDK, CDR2 SYGVNS, per germline. V trimming: 3 bases; J trimming: 5 bases; junction bases outside the gene matches: 7. CDR3 in DNA: TGTGCCAGCAGTGATCCGGGACAGGGAGGGACCGGGGAGCTGTTTTTT. Translation gives CASSDPGQGGTGELFF.

This chain connects TRBV18 to TRBJ2-7; D may be TRBD2 (6 bases). The CDR3 length is 14 residues. V gave up 3 bases and J gave up 4 bases, with 13 bases separating them. CDR1 and CDR2 (germline): KGHSH, LQKENI. This CDR3 reads CASSPGGWEYEQYF. The CDR3 nucleotides are TGTGCCAGCTCACCGGGGGGATGGGAATACGAGCAGTACTTC.

The gene calls are TRBV7-8 and TRBJ2-2, with D perhaps matching TRBD2 (6 bases). V was clipped by 3 bases and J by 4 bases, with 12 bases between them. CDR3 length: 15 amino acids. From germline, CDR1 is SGHVS and CDR2 FQNEAQ. The chain's CDR3 is CASSFQRRGTGELFF. For the CDR3, the DNA is TGTGCCAGCAGCTTTCAAAGGCGGGGCACCGGGGAGCTGTTTTTT.

The CDR3 nucleotides read TGCAGCGTTACGGAGCCCAGAGAAACCCAGTACTTC. Encoded protein: CSVTEPRETQYF. The V and J genes are TRBV29-1 and TRBJ2-5; unclear D gene. Trimming cost V 5 bases and J 8 bases, with 15 bases left between them. Per germline, CDR1 SQVTM and CDR2 ANQGSEA. CDR3 size: 12 residues.

This clone was seen only once. The rearrangement links TRBV5-6 to TRBJ2-1; D gene uncertain. CDR1 and CDR2 from the germline V gene are SGHDT and YYEEEE. The CDR3 has 16 residues. Trimming pared 4 bases from V and 0 bases from J, leaving 14 bases between. The CDR3, as DNA: TGTGCCAGCAGCCCCAGGCACCCAAGCTCCTACAATGAGCAGTTCTTC. Translating gives CASSPRHPSSYNEQFF.

V gene TRBV5-5 combines with J gene TRBJ2-3; D unclear. Germline V gives CDR1 SGHKS, CDR2 YYEKEE (reference sequence). This CDR3 contains 15 residues. V was shortened by 6 bases and J by 1 base, with 15 bases between the two germline ends. CDR3 region: CASKMTFLGTDTQYF. CDR3 nucleotides: TGTGCCAGCAAAATGACATTCCTCGGCACAGATACGCAGTATTTT.

The chain is built from TRBV2 and TRBJ1-1, with D possibly matching TRBD1 (5 bases). Per germline, CDR1 SNHLY and CDR2 FYNNEI. This CDR3 comprises 15 residues. The V end lost 10 bases, the J end lost 3 bases, and 21 bases lay between the germline ends. CDR3 sequence reads: CATPLGGWVHTEAFF. The CDR3 DNA sequence: TGTGCCACCCCCCTTGGGGGGTGGGTACACACTGAAGCTTTCTTT.

The rearrangement uses TRBV7-3 and TRBJ2-2; the match to TRBD2 covers 7 bases. CDR1 SGHTA and CDR2 FQGTGA come from the germline V gene. Losses at the gene ends were 2 bases for V and 5 bases for J; bases not matched to a gene: 8. This CDR3 is 16 amino acids long. The CDR3 spells CASSLRAGGRTGELFF. DNA for the CDR3: TGTGCCAGCAGCTTACGGGCCGGGGGGAGAACCGGGGAGCTGTTTTTT.

The rearrangement uses TRBV7-6 and TRBJ2-7, with 7 bases fitting TRBD1. Germline CDR1 SGHVS, CDR2 FNYEAQ. This CDR3 contains 12 residues. V was clipped by 5 bases and J by 7 bases; unmatched bases: 5. CDR3 sequence (DNA): TGTGCCAGCAGCCCCGGACAGGTGGAGCAGTACTTC. As protein: CASSPGQVEQYF. Using reference TRBV7-6 and TRBJ2-7 for the parts outside the CDR3, the full variable domain is GAGVSQSPRYKVTKRGQDVALRCDPISGHVSLYWYRQALGQGPEFLTYFNYEAQQDKSGLPNDRFSAERPEGSISTLTIQRTEQRDSAMYRCASSPGQVEQYFGPGTRLTVT.

The genes are TRBV7-8 and TRBJ1-2, with D possibly TRBD1 on 6 matching bases. The CDR3 extends over 15 amino acids. Per the germline V gene, CDR1 is SGHVS and CDR2 is FQNEAQ. With 1 base removed from V and 6 bases from J, the gap between germline ends came to 15 bases. The CDR3 protein is CASSLGSGRGNGYTF. CDR3 sequence (DNA): TGTGCCAGCAGCTTAGGTTCAGGCAGGGGCAATGGCTACACCTTC.

The chain joins TRBV21-1 to TRBJ2-5; the table's D gene call, TRBD2, was not cross checked with the DNA. TRBV21-1 is a listed pseudogene. This CDR3 is 13 amino acids long. CDR3 sequence (DNA): TGTGCCAGCAGCAGGGAGTTAGAAGAGACCCAGTACTTC. Its protein product is CASSRELEETQYF.

The chain recombines TRBV12-5 with TRBJ2-3, with D maybe TRBD2 (5 bases). Germline CDR1 reads LGHNT; CDR2 reads FRNRAP. The CDR3 runs 18 residues. V was pared by 0 bases and J by 0 bases, with 16 bases between. CDR3 region: CASGLVQDGVLSTDTQYF. CDR3 DNA sequence: TGTGCTAGTGGTTTGGTACAAGACGGGGTATTGAGCACAGATACGCAGTATTTT.

V usage is TRBV7-2 and J usage is TRBJ2-5; D is uncertain. The ends were cut back, 5 bases at V and 1 base at J, with 17 bases in the middle. Germline assignment: CDR1 SGHTA and CDR2 FQGNSA. This CDR3 has 16 amino acids. In DNA, the CDR3 is TGTGCCAGCAGCCTCCCGCGTCTGCGAGGCCAAGAGACCCAGTACTTC. Translation: CASSLPRLRGQETQYF.

This chain links TRBV27 with TRBJ1-4, with TRBD1 matching over 10 bases. The V gene end was trimmed by 6 bases and the J gene end by 8 bases; junction bases not matched to a gene: 9. Germline CDR1 MNHEY, CDR2 SMNVEV (reference sequence). This CDR3 has 15 amino acids. For the CDR3, the DNA is TGTGCCAGCAGACCTGGGACAGGGGCTTGGGAAAAACTGTTTTTT. It codes for CASRPGTGAWEKLFF.

There are a few counts of this clone. This sequence joins TRBV7-6 and TRBJ2-7, with a tentative D call TRBD2 (6 bases). The CDR3 runs 15 residues. V was cut by 5 bases and J by 5 bases, with 19 bases left in between. Germline V gene lookup returns CDR1 SGHVS and CDR2 FNYEAQ. The DNA for the CDR3 is TGTGCCAGCAGCCCCCGGTGGAGGGGAACGGACGAGCAGTACTTC. It is translated as CASSPRWRGTDEQYF.

This chain links TRBV19 with TRBJ1-1; D gene ambiguous. V dropped 7 bases and J dropped 1 base, with 10 bases sitting between them. The CDR3 contains 13 residues. Germline CDR1 and CDR2: LNHDA and SQIVND (reference sequence). The CDR3 reads CASNIRENTEAFF. The CDR3 DNA sequence: TGTGCCAGTAATATTCGAGAGAACACTGAAGCTTTCTTT.

The chain employs TRBV19 and TRBJ2-7; TRBD1 agrees at 7 bases. Germline CDR1 is LNHDA and CDR2 is SQIVND (reference sequence). Germline trimming cut 8 bases from V and 6 bases from J; bases unmatched to any gene: 7. The CDR3 runs 12 residues. The CDR3 nucleotides are TGTGCCAGTGGGGGCGCAGGGGGCGAGCAGTACTTC. Amino acids: CASGGAGGEQYF. Full variable domain (remainder filled in from reference TRBV19 and TRBJ2-7): DGGITQSPKYLFRKEGQNVTLSCEQNLNHDAMYWYRQDPGQGLRLIYYSQIVNDFQKGDIAEGYSVSREKKESFPLTVTSAQKNPTAFYLCASGGAGGEQYFGPGTRLTVT.

The J gene is TRBJ2-5, the V gene TRBV4-1; TRBD1 matches 8 bases. After removal of 4 bases from V and 6 bases from J, the junction contained 10 bases not matched to a gene. Germline CDR1 is MGHRA and CDR2 is YSYEKL. The CDR3 runs 15 residues. CDR3 nucleotides: TGCGCCAGCAGCCGACCCGGGACAGGAAGACAGACCCAGTACTTC. The encoded protein is CASSRPGTGRQTQYF.

DNA for the CDR3: TGTGCCACCCGATGGGACAGGGGCGCCTACGAGCAGTACTTC. Its translation: CATRWDRGAYEQYF. This sequence joins TRBV28 and TRBJ2-7; the match to TRBD1 covers 10 bases. The germline gives CDR1 MDHEN, CDR2 SYDVKM. V was pared by 10 bases and J by 2 bases, with 8 bases of the junction left unmatched. The CDR3 runs 14 residues.

The J gene is TRBJ1-1, the V gene TRBV5-1; 11 bases map to TRBD1. The CDR3 spans 16 residues. Trimming at V came to 3 bases and at J to 6 bases, leaving 10 bases not matched to a gene. CDR1 and CDR2 (germline): SGHRS, YFSETQ. CDR3: CASSYAGTGGDAEAFF. The CDR3 DNA sequence: TGCGCCAGCAGCTACGCCGGGACAGGGGGGGATGCTGAAGCTTTCTTT.

The chain employs TRBV5-1 and TRBJ2-7; 7 bases map to TRBD1. This CDR3 region has 14 residues. After removal of 4 bases from V and 2 bases from J, the junction contained 6 bases not matched to a gene. In germline, CDR1 is SGHRS, CDR2 YFSETQ. The CDR3 bases are TGCGCCAGCAGCGCTGCAGGGGGAGCCTACGAGCAGTACTTC. Its translation: CASSAAGGAYEQYF.

Note on this clone: Mismatch with germline at one junction end may stem from a read error. The chain carries TRBV5-6 and TRBJ1-1, with 8 bases lining up with TRBD1. The CDR3 totals 15 residues. CDR1 and CDR2 from the germline V gene are SGHDT and YYEEEE. CDR3 in DNA: TGTGCCGGCAGCTTTAACAGGGGGGTGAACACTGAAGCTTTCTTT. Translated: CAGSFNRGVNTEAFF.

This chain links TRBV6-1 with TRBJ1-2, with TRBD1 matching 8 bases. V lost 1 base and J lost 3; bases outside the gene matches: 19. Germline V gene sequence: CDR1 MNHNS, CDR2 SASEGT. This CDR3 spans 20 amino acids. Written as DNA, the CDR3 is TGTGCCAGCAGTGAAGACTCAGGGGCAATCTGGGACAGGATATACTATGGCTACACCTTC. It yields the protein CASSEDSGAIWDRIYYGYTF.